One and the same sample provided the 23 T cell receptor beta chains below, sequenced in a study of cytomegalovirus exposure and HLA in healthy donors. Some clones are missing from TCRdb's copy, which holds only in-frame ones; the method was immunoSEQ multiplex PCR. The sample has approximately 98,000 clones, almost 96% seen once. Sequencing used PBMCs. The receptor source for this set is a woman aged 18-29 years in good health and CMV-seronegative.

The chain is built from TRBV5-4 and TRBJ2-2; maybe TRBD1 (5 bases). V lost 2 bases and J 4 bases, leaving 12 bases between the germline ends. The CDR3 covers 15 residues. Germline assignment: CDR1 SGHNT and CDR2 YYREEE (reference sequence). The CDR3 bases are TGTGCCAGCAGCTTCCCCCAGGGTGGCACCGGGGAGCTGTTTTTT. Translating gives CASSFPQGGTGELFF.

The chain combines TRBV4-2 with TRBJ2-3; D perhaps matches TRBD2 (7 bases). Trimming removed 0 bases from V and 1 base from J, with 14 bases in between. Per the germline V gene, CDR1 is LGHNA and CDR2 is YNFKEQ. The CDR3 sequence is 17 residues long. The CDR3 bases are TGTGCCAGCAGCCAAGATTTTGGGGGGGCCGGCACAGATACGCAGTATTTT. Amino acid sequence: CASSQDFGGAGTDTQYF.

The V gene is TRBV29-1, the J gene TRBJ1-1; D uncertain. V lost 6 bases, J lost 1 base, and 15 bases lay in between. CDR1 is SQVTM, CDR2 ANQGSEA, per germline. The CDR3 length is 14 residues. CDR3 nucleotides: TGCAGCGTGGCCGCAATGGGCCGGAACACTGAAGCTTTCTTT. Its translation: CSVAAMGRNTEAFF.

The CDR3 nucleotides are TGCGCCAGCAGCGATCCGGACAGGTCTGGCTATGGCTACACCTTC. Residues: CASSDPDRSGYGYTF. The rearrangement links TRBV5-1 to TRBJ1-2; 7 bases line up with TRBD1. Germline CDR1 and CDR2: SGHRS and YFSETQ. The CDR3 is 15 amino acids. Unmatched junction bases numbered 10, after V lost 4 bases and J lost 4 bases. The variable domain in full, with the rest retrieved from reference TRBV5-1 and TRBJ1-2, is KAGVTQTPRYLIKTRGQQVTLSCSPISGHRSVSWYQQTPGQGLQFLFEYFSETQRNKGNFPGRFSGRQFSNSRSEMNVSTLELGDSALYLCASSDPDRSGYGYTFGSGTRLTVV.

The CDR3 loop reads CASSASGVGSPLHF. CDR3 DNA sequence: TGTGCCAGCAGCGCCTCTGGAGTTGGTTCACCCCTCCACTTT. The V and J genes are TRBV5-6 and TRBJ1-6, with no clear D. This CDR3 has 14 residues. V was pared by 4 bases and J by 9 bases, with 14 bases between. The germline CDR1 and CDR2 sequences are SGHDT and YYEEEE.

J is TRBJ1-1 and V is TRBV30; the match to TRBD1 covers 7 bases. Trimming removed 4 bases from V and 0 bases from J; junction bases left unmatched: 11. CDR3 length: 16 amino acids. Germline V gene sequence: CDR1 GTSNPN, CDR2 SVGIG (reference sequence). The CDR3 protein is CAWITTGGTVNTEAFF. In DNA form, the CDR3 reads TGTGCCTGGATCACTACGGGAGGGACAGTGAACACTGAAGCTTTCTTT. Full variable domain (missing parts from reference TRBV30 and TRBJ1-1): SQTIHQWPATLVQPVGSPLSLECTVEGTSNPNLYWYRQAAGRGLQLLFYSVGIGQISSEVPQNLSASRPQDRQFILSSKKLLLSDSGFYLCAWITTGGTVNTEAFFGQGTRLTVV.

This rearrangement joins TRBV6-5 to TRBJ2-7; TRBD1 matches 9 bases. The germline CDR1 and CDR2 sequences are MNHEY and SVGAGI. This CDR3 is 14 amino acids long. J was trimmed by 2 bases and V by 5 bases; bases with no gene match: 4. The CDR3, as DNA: TGTGCCAGCAGTATACAGGGGGCCCCCTACGAGCAGTACTTC. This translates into CASSIQGAPYEQYF.

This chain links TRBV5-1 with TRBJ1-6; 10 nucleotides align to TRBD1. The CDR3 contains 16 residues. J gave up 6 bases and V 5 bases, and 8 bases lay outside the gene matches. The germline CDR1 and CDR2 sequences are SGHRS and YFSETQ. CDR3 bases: TGCGCCAGCAGTCGAGACCGGGACAGGGGTAATTCACCCCTCCACTTT. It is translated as CASSRDRDRGNSPLHF. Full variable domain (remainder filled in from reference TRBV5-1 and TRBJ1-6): KAGVTQTPRYLIKTRGQQVTLSCSPISGHRSVSWYQQTPGQGLQFLFEYFSETQRNKGNFPGRFSGRQFSNSRSEMNVSTLELGDSALYLCASSRDRDRGNSPLHFGNGTRLTVT.

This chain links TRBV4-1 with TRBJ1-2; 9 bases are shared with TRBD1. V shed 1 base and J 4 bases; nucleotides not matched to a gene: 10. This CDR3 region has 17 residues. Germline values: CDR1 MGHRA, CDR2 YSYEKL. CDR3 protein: CASSQVPGTGFGYGYTF. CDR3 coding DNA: TGCGCCAGCAGCCAAGTACCCGGGACAGGGTTCGGCTATGGCTACACCTTC.

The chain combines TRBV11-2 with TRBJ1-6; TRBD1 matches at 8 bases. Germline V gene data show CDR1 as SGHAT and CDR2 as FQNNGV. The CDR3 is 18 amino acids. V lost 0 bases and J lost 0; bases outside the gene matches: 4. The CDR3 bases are TGTGCCAGCAGCTTAGACGGGACAGGAAGCTCCTATAATTCACCCCTCCACTTT. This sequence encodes CASSLDGTGSSYNSPLHF.

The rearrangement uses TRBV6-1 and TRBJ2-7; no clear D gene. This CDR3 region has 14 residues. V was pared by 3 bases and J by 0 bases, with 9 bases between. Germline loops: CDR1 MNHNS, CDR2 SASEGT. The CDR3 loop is CASSEPGNSYEQYF. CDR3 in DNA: TGTGCCAGCAGTGAGCCAGGTAACTCCTACGAGCAGTACTTC.

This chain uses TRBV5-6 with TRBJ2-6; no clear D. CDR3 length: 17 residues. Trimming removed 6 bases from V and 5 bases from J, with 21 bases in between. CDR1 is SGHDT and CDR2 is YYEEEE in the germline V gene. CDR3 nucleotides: TGTGCCAGCAAGCCGAGCAATAGTCACAGTCGGGCCAACGTCCTGACTTTC. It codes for CASKPSNSHSRANVLTF.

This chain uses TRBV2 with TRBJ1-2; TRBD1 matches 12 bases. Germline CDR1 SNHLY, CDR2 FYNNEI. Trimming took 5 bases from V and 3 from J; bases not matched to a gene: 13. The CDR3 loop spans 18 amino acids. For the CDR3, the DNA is TGTGCCAGCAGTATACACACCGGGACAGGGGGCACCGACTATGGCTACACCTTC. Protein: CASSIHTGTGGTDYGYTF.

The CDR3 region is CASSERGQGTGELFF. CDR3 coding DNA: TGTGCCAGCAGTGAAAGGGGACAGGGGACCGGGGAGCTGTTTTTT. V usage is TRBV6-1 and J usage is TRBJ2-2; 10 nucleotides line up with TRBD1. Germline V gene sequence: CDR1 MNHNS, CDR2 SASEGT. This CDR3 is 15 amino acids long. With V trimmed by 2 bases and J by 5 bases, 2 bases remained unmatched.

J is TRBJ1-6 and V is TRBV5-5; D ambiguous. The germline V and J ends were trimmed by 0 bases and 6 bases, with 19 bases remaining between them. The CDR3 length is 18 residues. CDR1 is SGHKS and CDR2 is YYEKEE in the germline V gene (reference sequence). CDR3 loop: CASSLAFGQADGNSPLHF. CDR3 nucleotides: TGTGCCAGCAGCTTGGCCTTTGGGCAGGCCGATGGTAATTCACCCCTCCACTTT.

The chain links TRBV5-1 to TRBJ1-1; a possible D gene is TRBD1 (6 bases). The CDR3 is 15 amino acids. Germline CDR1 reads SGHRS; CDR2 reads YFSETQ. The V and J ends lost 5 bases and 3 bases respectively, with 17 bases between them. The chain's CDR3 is CASSGSAGTYTEAFF. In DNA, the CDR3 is TGCGCCAGCAGTGGTAGTGCAGGGACATACACTGAAGCTTTCTTT.

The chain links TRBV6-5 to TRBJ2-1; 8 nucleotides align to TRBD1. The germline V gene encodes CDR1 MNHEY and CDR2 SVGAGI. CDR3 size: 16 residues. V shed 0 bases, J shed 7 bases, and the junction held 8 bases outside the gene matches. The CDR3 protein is CASSYSQGAVMNEQFF. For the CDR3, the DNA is TGTGCCAGCAGTTACTCGCAGGGGGCCGTCATGAATGAGCAGTTCTTC.

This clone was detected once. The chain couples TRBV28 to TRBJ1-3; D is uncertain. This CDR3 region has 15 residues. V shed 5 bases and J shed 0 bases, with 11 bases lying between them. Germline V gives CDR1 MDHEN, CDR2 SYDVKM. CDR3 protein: CASSPSLRSGNTIYF. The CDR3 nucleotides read TGTGCCAGCAGTCCTTCGCTACGCTCTGGAAACACCATATATTTT.

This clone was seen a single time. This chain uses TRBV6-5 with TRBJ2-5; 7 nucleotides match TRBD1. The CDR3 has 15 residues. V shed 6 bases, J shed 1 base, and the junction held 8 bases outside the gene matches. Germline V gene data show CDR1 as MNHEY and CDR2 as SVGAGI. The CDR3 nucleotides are TGTGCCAGCAGAAAACGTGGGACAGCCCAAGAGACCCAGTACTTC. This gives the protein CASRKRGTAQETQYF.

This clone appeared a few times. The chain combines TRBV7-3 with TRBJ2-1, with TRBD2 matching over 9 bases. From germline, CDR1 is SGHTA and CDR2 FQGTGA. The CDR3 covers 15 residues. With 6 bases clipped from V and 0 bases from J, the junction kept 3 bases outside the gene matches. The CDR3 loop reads CASSRRGGSYNEQFF. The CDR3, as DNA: TGTGCCAGCAGTCGGCGGGGGGGCTCCTACAATGAGCAGTTCTTC. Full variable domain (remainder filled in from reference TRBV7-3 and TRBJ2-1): GAGVSQTPSNKVTEKGKYVELRCDPISGHTALYWYRQSLGQGPEFLIYFQGTGAADDSGLPNDRFFAVRPEGSVSTLKIQRTERGDSAVYLCASSRRGGSYNEQFFGPGTRLTVL.

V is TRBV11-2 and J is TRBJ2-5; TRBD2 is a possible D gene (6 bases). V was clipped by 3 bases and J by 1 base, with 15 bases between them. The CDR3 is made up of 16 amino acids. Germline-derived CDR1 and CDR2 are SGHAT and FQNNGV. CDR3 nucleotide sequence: TGTGCCAGCAGCTTCGGTGTGGGACTGCGCCAAGAGACCCAGTACTTC. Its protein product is CASSFGVGLRQETQYF.

Here the CDR3 reads CASSSALGGGARDTQYF. In DNA, the CDR3 is TGTGCCAGCAGCTCGGCCCTAGGCGGGGGGGCCAGAGATACGCAGTATTTT. The chain joins TRBV13 to TRBJ2-3; 9 bases match TRBD2. Trimming took 4 bases from V and 5 from J; bases not matched to a gene: 13. This CDR3 is built from 17 residues. Germline lookup yields CDR1 PRHDT and CDR2 FYEKMQ (reference sequence).

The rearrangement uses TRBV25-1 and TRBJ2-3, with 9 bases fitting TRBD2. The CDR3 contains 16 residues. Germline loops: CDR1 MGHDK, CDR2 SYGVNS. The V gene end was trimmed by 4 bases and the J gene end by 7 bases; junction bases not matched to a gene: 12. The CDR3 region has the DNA TGTGCCAGCAGTGGGGTCGGGCGGGGGGGCCTATATACGCAGTATTTT. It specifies CASSGVGRGGLYTQYF.